This T cell receptor (beta chain) stems from a study of blood T cell repertoires in COVID-19. At the level of the study: Collection of acute and convalescent COVID-19 samples took place in the United States, Italy and Spain.

Per the study methods: Amplification from reference gene primers served as the basis for estimated nucleated cell counts. Only in-frame clones appear in the TCRdb table, and some are missing; sequencing was by immunoSEQ multiplex PCR. That table is the source of V, J and clone size, and D and trimming were worked out from the DNA. The data hold about 140,000 clones, with about 82% observed a single time. V shed 5 bases and J 8 bases; nucleotides not matched to a gene: 10. There are 13 residues in the CDR3. Germline V gene lookup returns CDR1 GTSNPN and CDR2 SVGIG (reference sequence). The source material was peripheral blood. J is TRBJ1-2 and V is TRBV30; 8 bases are shared with TRBD1. The origin of this receptor is an elderly woman with active or convalescent COVID-19. CDR3 sequence: CAWGGQGADGYTF. Written as DNA, the CDR3 is TGTGCCTGGGGAGGCCAGGGGGCCGACGGCTACACCTTC. Full variable domain (remainder filled in from reference TRBV30 and TRBJ1-2): SQTIHQWPATLVQPVGSPLSLECTVEGTSNPNLYWYRQAAGRGLQLLFYSVGIGQISSEVPQNLSASRPQDRQFILSSKKLLLSDSGFYLCAWGGQGADGYTFGSGTRLTVV.